This TCR beta chain is from a study of blood T cell repertoires in COVID-19. For the study at large: The study drew acute and convalescent COVID-19 samples from the United States, Italy and Spain. T cells, B-cell-depleted T cells, or PBMCs supplied cDNA or gDNA.

V was clipped by 4 bases and J by 7 bases, with 14 bases between them. The CDR3 consists of 14 residues. Germline V gene sequence: CDR1 MNHEY, CDR2 SVGEGT. As originally analysed: Estimation of nucleated cell counts relied on the amplification of reference gene primers. TCRdb keeps only in-frame clones here, not all; method: immunoSEQ multiplex PCR. V and J calls and clone size follow that table, whereas D and trimming were derived from the DNA. The sample includes more than 150,000 clones, about 79% of them seen just once. Sequencing was carried out using peripheral blood. This clonotype was obtained from a woman in her forties or fifties with acute or convalescent COVID-19. The rearrangement uses TRBV6-2 or TRBV6-3 and TRBJ2-1, with a tentative D call TRBD1 (6 bases). CDR3 DNA: TGTGCCAGCAGTTGGGGCAGGGGTGGGAATGAGCAGTTCTTC. Amino acids: CASSWGRGGNEQFF.